The clone carrying this TCR beta chain was recorded many times. Its specificity is not known. The record originates from a study of neurological immune-mediated disorders. Study background: Relapsing-remitting forms accounted for most of the roughly 35 multiple sclerosis patients and secondary progressive forms for 3. Study observations and caveats: Neither clinical nor MRI features showed any association with the multiple sclerosis repertoire cluster, and the authors stated that larger cohorts are needed.

PBMCs stored at -80 C, 2 million in total, were the source of the unsorted libraries. 5'RACE generated cDNA with 10-nucleotide random UMIs. TCRdb re-called the 5' RACE reads through MiXCR, storing one row per CDR3 protein. This table has about 46,000 distinct CDR3 sequences, under 3.5% appearing once. Germline CDR1 reads SEHNR; CDR2 reads FQNEAQ (reference sequence). Deletions cut 2 bases from V and 3 bases from J, with 9 bases between. The CDR3 spans 14 residues. Source material: PBMCs. The V call is TRBV7-9, the J call TRBJ2-3; D ambiguous. This TCR came from a woman between 45 and 60 years old with multiple sclerosis. The CDR3 region is CASSLFHSTDTQYF. The DNA of the CDR3 is TGTGCCAGCAGCTTATTCCACTCTACAGATACGCAGTATTTT.